The rows below give T cell receptor beta chains drawn from one sample of a study of T cell repertoires in cytomegalovirus infection. TCRdb itself ran the reads through MiXCR, one entry per CDR3 protein. The repertoire has roughly 310,000 distinct CDR3 sequences, under 20% of them found once; the top ten carry 9.5% to 15%. The sample was PBMCs. The receptors come from a human donor in good health (CMV status not recorded). Some clones in this sample may be carry-over from other donors' samples. Both conserved end residues are part of each CDR3. The order of the fields is J gene, CDR3 length, D gene, V gene, clone size, CDR3 DNA, CDR3 protein. The D gene is left open where the match is weak. The size entry is marked missing in some rows and otherwise reads once, few, many or a size class.

>TRBJ2-1|16|.|TRBV11-2|.
TGTGCCAGCAGCCCCATTCAGGGGTTCTCCTACAATGAGCAGTTCTTC
CASSPIQGFSYNEQFF
>TRBJ1-5|13|.|TRBV12-3/TRBV12-4|.
TGTGCCAGCAGCCGGGGGGGGGGTCAGCCCCAGCATTTT
CASSRGGGQPQHF
>TRBJ2-1|16|TRBD1|TRBV7-3|few
TGTGCCAGCAGCTATAGTTCCGGGACAGGGCTCAATGAGCAGTTCTTC
CASSYSSGTGLNEQFF
>TRBJ2-7|16|.|TRBV18|few
TGTGCCAGCTCCCCAAGAACAGGGTTTCGCGGAAACGAGCAGTACTTC
CASSPRTGFRGNEQYF
>TRBJ1-2|16|.|TRBV10-3|many
TGTGCCATCAGTGAGCTATCGGAACTCCCAACTAGGGGCTACACCTTC
CAISELSELPTRGYTF
>TRBJ1-1|16|TRBD1|TRBV7-2|many
TGTGCCAGCAGCTTAGCCGGGACAGCCTCAGGGACTGAAGCTTTCTTT
CASSLAGTASGTEAFF
>TRBJ2-6|17|.|TRBV5-4|.
TGTGCCAGCAGCTTGACGTCGGCAAGCTCTGGGGCCAACGTCCTGACTTTC
CASSLTSASSGANVLTF
>TRBJ1-3|15|TRBD1|TRBV18|.
TGTGCCAGCTCACCACAGGGGGCTCGTGGAAACACCATATATTTT
CASSPQGARGNTIYF
>TRBJ1-1|14|.|TRBV6-2/TRBV6-3|.
TGTGCCAGCAGTTACCCCCGGGTGCGCACTGAAGCTTTCTTT
CASSYPRVRTEAFF
>TRBJ2-7|14|.|TRBV19|few
TGTGCCAGTACCCCAAGGGCCGTAAGACACGAGCAGTACTTC
CASTPRAVRHEQYF
>TRBJ1-3|15|.|TRBV5-4|.
TGTGCCAGCAGCTTGATGGGGATCTCTGGAAACACCATATATTTT
CASSLMGISGNTIYF
>TRBJ2-3|18|TRBD2|TRBV10-3|many
TGTGCCATCAGTGAAGGATTAGCGGGGGGTACTAGCACAGATACGCAGTATTTT
CAISEGLAGGTSTDTQYF
>TRBJ2-3|15|TRBD2|TRBV20-1|few
TGCAGTGCTCCCCGAAGCGGGGGGGCCGAAGATACGCAGTATTTT
CSAPRSGGAEDTQYF
>TRBJ2-3|15|TRBD2|TRBV12-3/TRBV12-4|many
TGTGCCAGCAGCCTTAGCGGGCCGGGCGTGGATACGCAGTATTTT
CASSLSGPGVDTQYF
>TRBJ1-6|16|.|TRBV27|few
TGTGCCAGCACCTCTAGCGGCTCCGCCAGAAATTCACCCCTCCACTTT
CASTSSGSARNSPLHF
>TRBJ2-7|18|.|TRBV7-2|many
TGTGCCAGCAGCTTAGTATTACCGTCTGTCGGCGGTTCCTACGAGCAGTACTTC
CASSLVLPSVGGSYEQYF
>TRBJ2-6|15|.|TRBV2|few
TGTGCCACAAGCGTTGAGGGGTTAGGGGCCAACGTCCTGACTTTC
CATSVEGLGANVLTF
>TRBJ2-3|16|.|TRBV18|few
TGTGCCAGCTCACCACAAGTCGCGGGACAGTCAGATACGCAGTATTTT
CASSPQVAGQSDTQYF
>TRBJ1-2|14|TRBD1|TRBV20-1|few
TGCAGTGCTAGAGGGACAGGGGGCGTGGACGGCTACACCTTC
CSARGTGGVDGYTF
>TRBJ2-3|17|TRBD2|TRBV6-5|few
TGTGCCAGCAGTTACGGGACTAGCGGGGGGCGCACAGATACGCAGTATTTT
CASSYGTSGGRTDTQYF
>TRBJ2-2|14|TRBD1|TRBV7-8|.
TGTGCCAGCCTCCCCAGGGGGATGGCCGGGGAGCTGTTTTTT
CASLPRGMAGELFF
>TRBJ1-3|16|.|TRBV6-8|.
TGTGCCAGCAGCCCGAGTGTGCAAAACTCTGGAAACACCATATATTTT
CASSPSVQNSGNTIYF
>TRBJ2-7|15|TRBD2|TRBV7-2|many
TGTGCCAGCAGTCTCACTAGCGGACTTCCTAGCGAGCAGTACTTC
CASSLTSGLPSEQYF
>TRBJ1-2|12|.|TRBV19|.
TGTGCCAGTAGTACCCCAGGGAAGGGCTACACCTTC
CASSTPGKGYTF
>TRBJ2-3|11|.|TRBV28|.
TGTGCCAGCTGCAGGGCAGATACGCAGTATTTT
CASCRADTQYF
>TRBJ2-5|17|.|TRBV27|few
TGTGCCAGCAGACTAACCGGAACGGGCAGCTACCAAGAGACCCAGTACTTC
CASRLTGTGSYQETQYF
>TRBJ1-1|11|.|TRBV12-3/TRBV12-4|.
TGTGCCAGCAGTCTTGGGTCTGAAGCTTTCTTT
CASSLGSEAFF
>TRBJ1-2|12|.|TRBV27|few
TGTGCCAGCAGATCCCGGCAGGGAGGCTACACCTTC
CASRSRQGGYTF
>TRBJ2-1|15|TRBD2|TRBV10-3|many
TGTGCCATCAGAGGCGGCGGGGGGCCGAACAATGAGCAGTTCTTC
CAIRGGGGPNNEQFF
>TRBJ2-7|15|.|TRBV7-2|many
TGTGCCAGCAGCTTATCCACGGCCCTCAGACGGGAGCAGTACTTC
CASSLSTALRREQYF
>TRBJ2-5|17|TRBD2|TRBV20-1|.
TGCAGTGCTAGAGATAATATAGCGGGGGGAAACCAAGAGACCCAGTACTTC
CSARDNIAGGNQETQYF
>TRBJ1-4|13|TRBD1|TRBV29-1|few
TGCAGCGTTGCCCGGGACAGGGGTGAAAAACTGTTTTTT
CSVARDRGEKLFF